These T cell receptor beta chains were read from a single sample in a study of spatial heterogeneity in lung cancer. MiXCR, applied by TCRdb to the 5' RACE reads, yields one record per CDR3 protein. The sample records approximately 12,000 distinct CDR3 sequences, around 10% being singletons. The source material was lung tumor tissue, sampled at surgery. Receptor source: a female donor with early-stage non-small cell lung cancer. CDR3s include the opening cysteine and the closing phenylalanine or tryptophan. The D gene is left open where the match is weak. Rows may omit the clone size; those that give it use once, few, many or a size class.

abundance,len,d_gene,v_gene,j_gene,CDR3aa,CDR3nt
-,14,-,TRBV20-1,TRBJ2-7,CSARSNRISYEQYF,TGCAGTGCTAGGTCGAACAGGATCTCCTACGAGCAGTACTTC
many,14,-,TRBV15,TRBJ1-6,CATSREQGNSPLHF,TGTGCCACCAGCAGGGAGCAGGGGAATTCACCCCTCCACTTT
many,14,-,TRBV7-2,TRBJ1-1,CASSLAPGDTEAFF,TGTGCCAGCAGCTTAGCCCCGGGCGACACTGAAGCTTTCTTT
-,12,-,TRBV6-2/TRBV6-3,TRBJ2-7,CATGTAIREQYF,TGTGCCACCGGGACGGCAATAAGGGAGCAGTACTTC
few,14,-,TRBV7-9,TRBJ1-6,CASSLIGINSPLHF,TGTGCCAGCAGCTTAATAGGGATTAATTCACCCCTCCACTTT
large,15,-,TRBV6-2/TRBV6-3,TRBJ1-2,CASTHGTSTTYGYTF,TGTGCCAGCACCCATGGGACGTCTACCACTTATGGCTACACCTTC
few,15,-,TRBV6-1,TRBJ1-2,CASMLGATGDYGYTF,TGTGCCAGCATGCTTGGTGCGACAGGCGACTATGGCTACACCTTC
many,16,-,TRBV6-2/TRBV6-3,TRBJ2-2,CASSYESPSFSGELFF,TGTGCCAGCAGTTACGAAAGCCCGTCGTTCTCCGGGGAGCTGTTTTTT
few,14,-,TRBV5-4,TRBJ2-2,CASSLEQNTGELFF,TGTGCCAGCAGCTTGGAACAGAACACCGGGGAGCTGTTTTTT
many,15,-,TRBV6-2/TRBV6-3,TRBJ2-5,CASSVVWGDQETQYF,TGTGCCAGCAGCGTCGTGTGGGGCGACCAAGAGACCCAGTACTTC
medium-sized,14,-,TRBV6-6,TRBJ1-3,CASSLTGSGNTIYF,TGTGCCAGCAGTCTTACAGGGTCTGGAAACACCATATATTTT
many,18,-,TRBV5-4,TRBJ2-7,CASSPKGLVPGEFYEQYF,TGTGCCAGCAGCCCAAAGGGACTGGTTCCAGGGGAATTCTACGAGCAGTACTTC
few,14,TRBD2,TRBV7-9,TRBJ2-3,CASKLRGGADTQYF,TGTGCCAGCAAGCTCCGGGGGGGCGCAGATACGCAGTATTTT
few,13,TRBD2,TRBV5-1,TRBJ2-2,CASSPRGDSELFF,TGCGCCAGCAGCCCTCGGGGGGATTCAGAGCTGTTTTTT
many,16,-,TRBV7-9,TRBJ2-1,CASTLKDEGRRGEQFF,TGTGCCAGCACCCTAAAGGATGAAGGCCGGAGGGGTGAGCAGTTCTTC
many,16,-,TRBV5-1,TRBJ2-7,CASSTRWGLGSYEQYF,TGCGCCAGCAGCACCAGGTGGGGGCTGGGGTCCTACGAGCAGTACTTC
-,13,-,TRBV7-9,TRBJ1-1,CASSYLDGTEAFF,TGTGCCAGCAGCTATCTCGACGGAACTGAAGCTTTCTTT
few,15,-,TRBV5-5,TRBJ1-5,CASSLGQNSNQPQHF,TGTGCCAGCAGCTTGGGACAGAATAGCAATCAGCCCCAGCATTTT
many,15,TRBD1,TRBV7-2,TRBJ2-5,CASSFTGGAGETQYF,TGTGCCAGCAGCTTCACAGGGGGCGCCGGAGAGACCCAGTACTTC
few,12,-,TRBV5-6,TRBJ2-7,CASSLRVDEQYF,TGTGCCAGCAGCTTAAGGGTAGACGAGCAGTACTTC
once,14,-,TRBV20-1,TRBJ2-1,CSAPVGGPANEQFF,TGCAGTGCCCCGGTGGGGGGACCGGCCAATGAGCAGTTCTTC
-,14,-,TRBV30,TRBJ2-5,CAWTPRGRGETQYF,TGTGCCTGGACCCCCCGGGGGCGTGGGGAGACCCAGTACTTC
-,13,TRBD1,TRBV2,TRBJ1-1,CASSRGQGLEAFF,TGTGCCAGCAGCCGCGGACAGGGGCTAGAAGCTTTCTTT
medium-sized,14,-,TRBV2,TRBJ1-6,CASSEQGRNSPLHF,TGTGCCAGCAGTGAGCAGGGTCGGAATTCACCCCTCCACTTT
-,14,TRBD1,TRBV7-2,TRBJ2-7,CASSRTGAMGEQYF,TGTGCCAGCAGCCGGACAGGGGCAATGGGCGAGCAGTACTTC
few,13,-,TRBV7-2,TRBJ1-1,CASSSQGTTEAFF,TGTGCCAGCAGCTCTCAGGGAACCACTGAAGCTTTCTTT
-,14,-,TRBV20-1,TRBJ2-3,CSARTRASTDTQYF,TGCAGTGCTAGGACTAGGGCTAGCACAGATACGCAGTATTTT
many,14,TRBD2,TRBV7-2,TRBJ2-5,CASSPIAGKETQYF,TGTGCCAGCAGCCCAATAGCGGGAAAAGAGACCCAGTACTTC
-,16,TRBD2,TRBV15,TRBJ2-3,CATSTGLAGGTDTQYF,TGTGCCACCAGCACCGGACTAGCGGGGGGCACAGATACGCAGTATTTT
many,16,-,TRBV7-9,TRBJ2-5,CASSLAQLGGWETQYF,TGTGCCAGCAGCTTAGCGCAGTTAGGAGGCTGGGAGACCCAGTACTTC
many,14,TRBD1,TRBV4-3,TRBJ1-1,CASSLETGGTEAFF,TGCGCCAGCAGCCTCGAAACAGGGGGGACTGAAGCTTTCTTT
few,15,TRBD1,TRBV7-3,TRBJ2-7,CASSSRRTGFDEQYF,TGTGCCAGCAGCTCCCGCCGGACAGGTTTTGACGAGCAGTACTTC
many,17,TRBD1,TRBV7-3,TRBJ2-6,CASSFGQGFSGANVLTF,TGTGCCAGCAGCTTCGGACAGGGATTCTCTGGGGCCAACGTCCTGACTTTC
few,15,-,TRBV4-1,TRBJ2-3,CASSHDFRPTDTQYF,TGCGCCAGCAGCCACGACTTCAGACCAACAGATACGCAGTATTTT
many,11,TRBD1,TRBV29-1,TRBJ2-7,CSVRTGNEQYF,TGCAGCGTTCGGACAGGGAACGAGCAGTACTTC
medium-sized,16,TRBD1,TRBV11-3,TRBJ2-2,CASSPGQGDGTGELFF,TGTGCCAGCAGCCCGGGACAGGGTGATGGCACCGGGGAGCTGTTTTTT